A few counts support the clone carrying this T cell receptor (beta chain). Preparation of the TCRbeta library was carried out with unique molecular identifiers. One entry per CDR3 protein results from TCRdb running MiXCR on the PCR reads. The sample has about 640,000 distinct CDR3 sequences; about 15% are singletons. This entry is derived from a study of T-cell reconstitution after alpha-beta-depleted transplantation in children. The clonotype originates from a human donor who donated a stem cell graft to a child with acute myeloid leukemia. The specimen comprised PBMCs from the stem cell graft donor, sampled from the stem cell graft.

Here the CDR3 DNA reads TGTGCCAGCTCACCAGTAGGGAGCTCCTACAATGAGCAGTTCTTC. This translates into CASSPVGSSYNEQFF. This rearrangement joins TRBV18 to TRBJ2-1, with D possibly TRBD2 on 5 matching bases. Per the germline V gene, CDR1 is KGHSH and CDR2 is LQKENI. This CDR3 comprises 15 residues. The V and J ends lost 2 bases and 0 bases respectively, with 8 bases between them.